This T cell receptor (beta chain) was found in a study of metastatic and nonmetastatic thyroid tumors. Comment on this clone: This same CDR3 is encoded by further DNA sequences in the sample.

Germline V lookup: CDR1 MDHEN, CDR2 SYDVKM. The CDR3 runs to 18 residues. V was clipped by 3 bases and J by 1 base; unmatched bases: 10. Nobody among the patients had been given any treatment before thyroid surgery. With MiXCR, TCRdb called clones anew from the PCR reads. The sample contains some 40,000 clones, roughly 16% of which appear only once. Sample: blood. The V call is TRBV28, the J call TRBJ2-5, with 11 nucleotides matching TRBD2. The sequence was obtained from a female donor with papillary thyroid cancer or a benign thyroid nodule (not recorded which). Some clones in this sample may be carry-over from other donors' samples. The CDR3 nucleotides are TGTGCCAGCAGTTTTAGTACTAGCGGGAGCGGGGGCCAAGAGACCCAGTACTTC. Translated, it gives CASSFSTSGSGGQETQYF.